The T cell receptor beta chain under discussion was sequenced for a study of blood T cell repertoires in COVID-19. Produced via immunoSEQ multiplex PCR; TCRdb's table is partial and in-frame only. The profile shows some 530,000 clones, around 85% of them singletons. Germline loops: CDR1 MRHNA, CDR2 SNTAGT. V shed 6 bases and J 9 bases; nucleotides not matched to a gene: 9. The CDR3 spans 14 residues. The rearrangement links TRBV6-4 to TRBJ2-1; TRBD1 agrees at 9 bases. The sample consisted of PBMCs or T cells enriched from blood (not recorded which). The receptor was derived from a woman in her sixties or seventies who had recovered from COVID-19. In nucleotides, the CDR3 is TGTGCCAGCAGCGCACAGGGGGCGAAAGGTGAGCAGTTCTTC. It yields the protein CASSAQGAKGEQFF.